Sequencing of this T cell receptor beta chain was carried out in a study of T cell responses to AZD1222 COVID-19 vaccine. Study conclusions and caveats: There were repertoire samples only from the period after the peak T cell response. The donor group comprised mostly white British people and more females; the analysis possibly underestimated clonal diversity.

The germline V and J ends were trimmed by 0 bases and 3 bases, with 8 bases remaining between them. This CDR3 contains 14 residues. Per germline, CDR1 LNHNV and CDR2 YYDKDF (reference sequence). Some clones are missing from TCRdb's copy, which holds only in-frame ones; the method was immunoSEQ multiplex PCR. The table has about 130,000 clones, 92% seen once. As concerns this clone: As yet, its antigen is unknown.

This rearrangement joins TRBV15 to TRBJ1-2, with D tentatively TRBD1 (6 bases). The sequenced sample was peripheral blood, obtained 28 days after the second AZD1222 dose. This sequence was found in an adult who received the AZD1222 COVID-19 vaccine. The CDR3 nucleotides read TGTGCCACCAGCAGAGATAGGACAGACTATGGCTACACCTTC. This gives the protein CATSRDRTDYGYTF.